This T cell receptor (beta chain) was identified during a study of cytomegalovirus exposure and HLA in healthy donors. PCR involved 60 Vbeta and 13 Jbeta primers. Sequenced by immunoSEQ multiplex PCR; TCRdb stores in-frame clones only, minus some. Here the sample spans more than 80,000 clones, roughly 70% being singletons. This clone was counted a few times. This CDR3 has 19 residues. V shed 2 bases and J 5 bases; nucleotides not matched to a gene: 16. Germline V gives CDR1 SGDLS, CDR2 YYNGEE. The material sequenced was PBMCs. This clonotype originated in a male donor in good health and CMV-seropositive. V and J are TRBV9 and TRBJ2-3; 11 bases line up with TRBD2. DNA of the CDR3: TGTGCCAGCAGCGTTACTAGCGGGAGTGGGATGGGTCAGGAAGATACGCAGTATTTT. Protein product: CASSVTSGSGMGQEDTQYF.